The present T cell receptor (beta chain) was sequenced within a study of monozygotic twins with inflammatory bowel disease. The input for each TCR library was 3500 ng of total RNA. TCRdb reanalyzed the 5' RACE reads, giving one entry per CDR3 protein sequence and no DNA. Listed are over 130,000 distinct CDR3 sequences; less than 3% falls within the top ten. CDR3 length: 13 residues. CDR1 is SEHNR, CDR2 FQNEAQ, per germline (reference sequence). This chain connects TRBV7-9 to TRBJ2-3. The source material was blood. This TCR was recovered from a human donor with ulcerative colitis or Crohn's disease, or a healthy co-twin of an affected twin (not recorded which). CDR3 region: CASSMTDTDTQYF.